The 22 T cell receptor beta chains below come from one sample, sequenced in a study of CD8 T cells in Susac syndrome. Reverse transcription used about 0.5 to 1 ug RNA and random hexamers. TCRdb used MiXCR to reprocess the immunoSEQ multiplex PCR reads, holding one entry per CDR3 protein. Of roughly 200,000 distinct CDR3 sequences listed, 95% were seen once; the top ten hold approximately 0.081%. Sequencing used CD4+ T cells from PBMCs. The receptors originated from a human donor with multiple sclerosis.

The V and J genes are TRBV20-1 and TRBJ2-1; D not certain. Trimming pared 3 bases from V and 6 bases from J, leaving 6 bases between. Per germline, CDR1 DFQATT and CDR2 SNEGSKA (reference sequence). There are 11 residues in the CDR3. As DNA, the CDR3 is TGCAGTGCTAGCCTAACCAATGAGCAGTTCTTC. This sequence encodes CSASLTNEQFF.

The chain uses TRBV20-1 and TRBJ2-7; 7 nucleotides align to TRBD1. Germline CDR1 reads DFQATT; CDR2 reads SNEGSKA (reference sequence). J gave up 2 bases and V 0 bases, and 7 bases lay outside the gene matches. The CDR3 runs to 15 residues. The CDR3 DNA is TGCAGTGCTAGAGATTCAACAGGGGCCACCTACGAGCAGTACTTC. Residues: CSARDSTGATYEQYF.

The V call is TRBV30, the J call TRBJ1-6; D is ambiguous. The V and J ends lost 3 bases and 8 bases respectively, with 14 bases between them. The CDR3 runs 14 residues. Germline values: CDR1 GTSNPN, CDR2 SVGIG (reference sequence). For the CDR3, the DNA is TGTGCCTGGAGCCCGGGGATAGAGGATTCACCCCTCCACTTT. Translating gives CAWSPGIEDSPLHF.

The rearrangement links TRBV9 to TRBJ1-2; the D is unclear. The germline V and J ends were trimmed by 0 bases and 3 bases, with 3 bases remaining between them. CDR1 and CDR2 (germline): SGDLS, YYNGEE. This CDR3 has 12 amino acids. The CDR3 sequence: CASSVEDYGYTF. The CDR3 coding sequence is TGTGCCAGCAGCGTAGAAGACTATGGCTACACCTTC.

The rearrangement joins TRBV20-1 to TRBJ2-5, with a tentative D call TRBD2 (5 bases). V was pared by 0 bases and J by 5 bases, with 10 bases between. CDR1 is DFQATT and CDR2 is SNEGSKA in the germline V gene (reference sequence). The CDR3 covers 13 residues. The CDR3 region is CSARDWRRETQYF. CDR3 coding DNA: TGCAGTGCTAGAGATTGGAGGCGGGAGACCCAGTACTTC.

This chain links TRBV6-5 with TRBJ2-1; a possible D gene is TRBD1 (5 bases). Germline-derived CDR1 and CDR2 are MNHEY and SVGAGI. With 7 bases removed from V and 3 bases from J, the gap between germline ends came to 13 bases. The CDR3 runs 14 residues. CDR3 amino acids: CASTRGAYYNEQFF. The CDR3 coding sequence is TGTGCCAGCACCCGTGGGGCATACTACAATGAGCAGTTCTTC.

V is TRBV30 and J is TRBJ2-7; unclear D gene. Germline V gene data show CDR1 as GTSNPN and CDR2 as SVGIG (reference sequence). The V gene lost 2 bases and the J gene lost 6 bases, with 20 bases spanning the gap. The CDR3 is made up of 15 amino acids. CDR3 residues: CAWSQGPPVPAEQYV. CDR3 nucleotide sequence: TGTGCCTGGAGTCAAGGACCCCCGGTGCCTGCCGAGCAGTACGTC.

This rearrangement joins TRBV3-1 to TRBJ2-7; D remains unclear. This CDR3 is 14 amino acids long. V was pared by 3 bases and J by 6 bases, with 15 bases between. CDR1 LGHDT and CDR2 YNNKEL come from the germline V gene (reference sequence). Written as DNA, the CDR3 is TGTGCCAGCAGCCATCTTTCCAACCCATCCGAGCAGTACGTC. Its translation: CASSHLSNPSEQYV.

This clonotype has a handful of counts. The CDR3 nucleotides read TGCAGTGTCAGGACGGGGCAAGAGACCCAGTACTTC. It translates to CSVRTGQETQYF. This sequence joins TRBV20-1 and TRBJ2-5; tentatively, D is TRBD2 (5 bases). Germline values: CDR1 DFQATT, CDR2 SNEGSKA (reference sequence). V gave up 7 bases and J gave up 2 bases, with 11 bases separating them. The length of the CDR3 is 12 residues.

The chain combines TRBV29-1 with TRBJ2-6; D unclear. The CDR3 is made up of 14 amino acids. V shed 4 bases and J shed 1 base, with 8 bases lying between them. Germline V gene lookup returns CDR1 SQVTM and CDR2 ANQGSEA. The chain's CDR3 is CSVVQGSGANVLTF. The CDR3 nucleotides are TGCAGCGTTGTTCAAGGGTCTGGGGCCAACGTCCTGACTTTC.

This clonotype was counted a single time. The chain recombines TRBV29-1 with TRBJ1-2, with D possibly being TRBD1 (5 bases). Germline CDR1 and CDR2: SQVTM and ANQGSEA. CDR3 length: 14 residues. V lost 4 bases and J lost 6, with 18 bases in between. The CDR3 DNA sequence: TGCAGCGTTGGTTCCCAGGGCCAGCGGGATGGCTACACCTTC. Translated: CSVGSQGQRDGYTF.

This rearrangement joins TRBV27 to TRBJ1-1, with 7 bases that match TRBD1. Germline V gives CDR1 MNHEY, CDR2 SMNVEV (reference sequence). Trimming removed 4 bases from V and 0 bases from J; junction bases left unmatched: 17. The CDR3 length is 19 residues. The CDR3 spells CASSSDLPGGTVMNTEAFF. DNA of the CDR3: TGTGCCAGCAGTTCCGACCTCCCTGGTGGGACAGTCATGAACACTGAAGCTTTCTTT.

The chain combines TRBV7-9 with TRBJ1-2; D gene uncertain. CDR1 is SEHNR and CDR2 is FQNEAQ in the germline V gene (reference sequence). This CDR3 is built from 15 residues. Trimming shortened V by 3 bases and J by 6 bases, and 17 bases separated the two germline ends. CDR3 nucleotide sequence: TGTGCCAGCAGCTTGGAAAGGTTCCTAAGGAATGGCTACACCTTC. Its translation: CASSLERFLRNGYTF.

CDR3 in amino acids: CASSPPGDEQFF. CDR3 DNA sequence: TGTGCCAGCAGTCCCCCCGGGGATGAGCAGTTCTTC. This chain connects TRBV2 to TRBJ2-1; D possibly corresponds to TRBD2 (5 bases). This CDR3 has 12 residues. The V and J ends lost 5 bases and 8 bases respectively, with 10 bases between them. Germline lookup yields CDR1 SNHLY and CDR2 FYNNEI.

The chain carries TRBV30 and TRBJ1-2; D might be TRBD1 (6 bases). Germline values: CDR1 GTSNPN, CDR2 SVGIG (reference sequence). This CDR3 is built from 14 residues. Trimming took off 8 bases at V and 3 bases at J, with 19 bases between the two ends. CDR3 residues: CARNRVTQDYGYTF. The CDR3 nucleotides read TGTGCCAGAAACAGGGTAACTCAGGACTATGGCTACACCTTC. Based on the CDR3 plus reference TRBV30 and TRBJ1-2, the full variable domain is SQTIHQWPATLVQPVGSPLSLECTVEGTSNPNLYWYRQAAGRGLQLLFYSVGIGQISSEVPQNLSASRPQDRQFILSSKKLLLSDSGFYLCARNRVTQDYGYTFGSGTRLTVV.

The V call is TRBV29-1, the J call TRBJ2-5, with 15 bases aligning to TRBD2. The germline gives CDR1 SQVTM, CDR2 ANQGSEA. The CDR3 is made up of 15 amino acids. Trimming at V came to 5 bases and at J to 5 bases, leaving 6 bases not matched to a gene. The CDR3 loop is CSVQGLAGGPETQYF. DNA of the CDR3: TGCAGCGTTCAGGGACTAGCGGGGGGCCCGGAGACCCAGTACTTC.

The chain couples TRBV29-1 to TRBJ1-3, with unresolved D. V shed 4 bases and J shed 0 bases, with 13 bases lying between them. There are 15 residues in the CDR3. Germline V gene sequence: CDR1 SQVTM, CDR2 ANQGSEA. The CDR3, as DNA: TGCAGCGTTGGAGACACGGCCTCCTCTGGAAACACCATATATTTT. It encodes CSVGDTASSGNTIYF.

This chain connects TRBV7-2 to TRBJ2-5; 13 bases are a match to TRBD2. With 4 bases clipped from V and 2 bases from J, the junction kept 4 bases outside the gene matches. Germline assignment: CDR1 SGHTA and CDR2 FQGNSA. The CDR3 sequence is 16 residues long. The CDR3 coding sequence is TGTGCCAGCAGCTCCCGACTAGCGGGGGGACAAGAGACCCAGTACTTC. Translated: CASSSRLAGGQETQYF.

The genes are TRBV12-3 or TRBV12-4 and TRBJ2-7; 8 positions match TRBD2. V lost 5 bases to trimming and J lost 2 bases; unmatched junction nucleotides: 8. CDR3 length equals 15 residues. The DNA of the CDR3 is TGTGCCAGCAGTATCGGGACGGGGGGGCCCTACGAGCAGTACTTC. Residues: CASSIGTGGPYEQYF.

This chain uses TRBV3-1 with TRBJ2-5; D unclear. The germline V and J ends were trimmed by 0 bases and 4 bases, with 9 bases remaining between them. Germline values: CDR1 LGHDT, CDR2 YNNKEL (reference sequence). The CDR3 consists of 14 residues. DNA of the CDR3: TGTGCCAGCAGCCAAGAAGGGTGGAGAGAGACCCAGTACTTC. Encoded protein: CASSQEGWRETQYF.

This chain uses TRBV9 with TRBJ2-1; D remains unclear. Germline loops: CDR1 SGDLS, CDR2 YYNGEE. Trimming removed 0 bases at V and 1 base at J, with 5 bases between. The CDR3 extends over 14 amino acids. The CDR3 DNA reads as TGTGCCAGCAGCGTAGACGGATCCTACAATGAGCAGTTCTTC. Translation: CASSVDGSYNEQFF.

The chain couples TRBV3-1 to TRBJ2-4; TRBD2 aligns across 9 bases. Unmatched junction bases numbered 7, after V lost 3 bases and J lost 7 bases. The CDR3 spans 15 residues. CDR1 LGHDT and CDR2 YNNKEL come from the germline V gene (reference sequence). CDR3 DNA sequence: TGTGCCAGCAGCCACGGACTAGCGACTCTTAACATTCAGTACTTC. Translating it yields CASSHGLATLNIQYF.